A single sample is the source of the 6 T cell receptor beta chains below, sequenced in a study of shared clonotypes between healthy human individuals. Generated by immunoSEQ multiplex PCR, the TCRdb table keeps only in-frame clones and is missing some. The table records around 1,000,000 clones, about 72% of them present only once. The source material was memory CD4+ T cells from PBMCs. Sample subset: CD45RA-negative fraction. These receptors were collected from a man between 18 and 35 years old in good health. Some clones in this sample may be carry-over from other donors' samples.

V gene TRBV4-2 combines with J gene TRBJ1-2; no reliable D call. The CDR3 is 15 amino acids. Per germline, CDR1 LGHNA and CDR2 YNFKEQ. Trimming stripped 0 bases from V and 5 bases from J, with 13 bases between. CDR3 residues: CASSQEENSGYGYTF. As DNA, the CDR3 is TGTGCCAGCAGCCAAGAGGAGAACAGCGGGTATGGCTACACCTTC.

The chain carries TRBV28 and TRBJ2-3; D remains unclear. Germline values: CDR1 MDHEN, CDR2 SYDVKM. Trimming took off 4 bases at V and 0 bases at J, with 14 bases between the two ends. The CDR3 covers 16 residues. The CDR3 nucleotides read TGTGCCAGCAGTTCCCCGGAAGGTTTAAGCACAGATACGCAGTATTTT. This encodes CASSSPEGLSTDTQYF.

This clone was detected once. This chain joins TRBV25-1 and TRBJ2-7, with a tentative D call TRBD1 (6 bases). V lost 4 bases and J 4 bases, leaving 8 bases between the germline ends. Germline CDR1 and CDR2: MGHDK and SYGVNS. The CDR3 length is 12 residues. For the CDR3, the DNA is TGTGCCAGCAGTGTCACAGGGTACGAGCAGTACTTC. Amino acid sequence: CASSVTGYEQYF.

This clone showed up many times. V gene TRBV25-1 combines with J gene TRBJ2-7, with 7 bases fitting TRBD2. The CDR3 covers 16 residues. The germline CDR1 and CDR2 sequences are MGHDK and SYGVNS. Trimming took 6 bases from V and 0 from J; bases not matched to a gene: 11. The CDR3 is CASSPDTSAISYEQYF. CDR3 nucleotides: TGTGCCAGCAGCCCGGACACTAGCGCGATCTCCTACGAGCAGTACTTC.

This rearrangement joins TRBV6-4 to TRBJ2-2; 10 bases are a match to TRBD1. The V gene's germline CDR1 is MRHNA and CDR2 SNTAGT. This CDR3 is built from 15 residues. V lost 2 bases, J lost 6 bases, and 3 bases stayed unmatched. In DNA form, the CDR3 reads TGTGCCAGCAGTGACCGGACAGGGGGGGCCGGGGAGCTGTTTTTT. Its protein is CASSDRTGGAGELFF.

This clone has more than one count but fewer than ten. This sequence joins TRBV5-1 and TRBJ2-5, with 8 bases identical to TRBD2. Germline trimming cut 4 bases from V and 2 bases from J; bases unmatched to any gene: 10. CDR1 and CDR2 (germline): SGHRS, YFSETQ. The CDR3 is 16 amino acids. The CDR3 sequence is CASSAVLAGGQETQYF. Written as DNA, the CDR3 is TGCGCCAGCAGCGCCGTTCTTGCGGGAGGACAAGAGACCCAGTACTTC. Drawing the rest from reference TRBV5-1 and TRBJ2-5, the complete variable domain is KAGVTQTPRYLIKTRGQQVTLSCSPISGHRSVSWYQQTPGQGLQFLFEYFSETQRNKGNFPGRFSGRQFSNSRSEMNVSTLELGDSALYLCASSAVLAGGQETQYFGPGTRLLVL.